The rows below give T cell receptor beta chains drawn from one sample of a study of CD8 T cells in Susac syndrome. TCRdb redid the calling of the immunoSEQ multiplex PCR reads with MiXCR, one entry per CDR3 protein. This sample has more than 120,000 distinct CDR3 sequences; 94% occur once, and the top ten carry 0.07% to 0.1%. The material sequenced was CD4+ T cells from PBMCs. The receptors shown here come from a human donor in good health. CDR3s include the opening cysteine and the closing phenylalanine or tryptophan. The D gene is left open where the match is weak. Expanded clones are given a class, and other clones once, few, many or no size at all.

TRBD2	TRBV4-2	NA	TRBJ2-5	TGTGCCAGCAGCCAAGATATAGCGGGAGGGCAAGAGACCCAGTACTTC	CASSQDIAGGQETQYF
NA	TRBV12-3/TRBV12-4	NA	TRBJ1-5	TGTGCCAGCAGTTTAGTTCATGGGGGTCTTAGCAATCAGCCCCAGCATTTT	CASSLVHGGLSNQPQHF
TRBD2	TRBV5-1	NA	TRBJ2-3	TGCGCCAGCAGCCCCGGGGGGAGGGCCCAAGATACGCAGTATTTT	CASSPGGRAQDTQYF
NA	TRBV7-9	NA	TRBJ2-2	TGTGTCCCTACCGGGACCCCGAACACCGGGGAGCTGTTTTTT	CVPTGTPNTGELFF
NA	TRBV6-1	NA	TRBJ1-3	TGTGCCAGCAGTCTCAGAACAGGGTTCCTCCGGTCTGGAAACACCATATATTTT	CASSLRTGFLRSGNTIYF
TRBD1	TRBV6-1	NA	TRBJ2-7	TGTGCCAGCAGTCAACAGGGGCACTACGAGCAGTACTTC	CASSQQGHYEQYF
TRBD2	TRBV30	NA	TRBJ2-3	TGTGCCTGGAGTTTCGGGGAGGGCGGCACAGATACGCAGTATTTT	CAWSFGEGGTDTQYF
TRBD1	TRBV20-1	NA	TRBJ2-3	TGCAGTGCTAGCCGGGACAGGTCTAGCACAGATACGCAGTATTTT	CSASRDRSSTDTQYF
TRBD1	TRBV27	NA	TRBJ2-5	TGTGCCAGCGGACGGACAGGGACCGAAGAGACCCAGTACTTC	CASGRTGTEETQYF
TRBD2	TRBV30	NA	TRBJ2-7	TGTGCCTGGAGTGTTAGCGGGAGAGGATACGAGCAGTACTTC	CAWSVSGRGYEQYF
TRBD1	TRBV27	NA	TRBJ1-1	TGTGCCAGCGGCCGGGACAGGGGAACTGAAGCTTTCTTT	CASGRDRGTEAFF
NA	TRBV28	NA	TRBJ1-2	TGTGCCAGCAGTTTACCAGCGATCTATGGCTACACCTTC	CASSLPAIYGYTF
TRBD1	TRBV7-2	NA	TRBJ1-5	TGTGCCAGCAGCAGGACAGGGGGCGAGCAGCCCCAGCATTTT	CASSRTGGEQPQHF
NA	TRBV5-1	NA	TRBJ2-5	TGCGCCAGCAGCTTTGGGTCAGAGACCCAGTACTTC	CASSFGSETQYF
TRBD2	TRBV7-9	NA	TRBJ2-7	TGTGCCAGCAGCTCTAGCGGGAGCTATTACGAGCAGTACTTC	CASSSSGSYYEQYF
NA	TRBV7-8	NA	TRBJ2-3	TGTGCCAGTAACACCGCTAGCACAGATACGCAGTATTTT	CASNTASTDTQYF
TRBD1	TRBV6-5	NA	TRBJ2-1	TGTGCCAGCAGTTGGGGACAGTGGCCCTACAATGAGCAGTTCTTC	CASSWGQWPYNEQFF
TRBD2	TRBV11-2	NA	TRBJ2-1	TGTGCCAGCGCAAATCTGGGGGGGAGAATTCGAGAGCAGTTCTTC	CASANLGGRIREQFF
TRBD1	TRBV7-9	NA	TRBJ2-2	TGTGCCAGCAGCAGAATACAGGGGATCGCCGGGGAGCTGTTTTTT	CASSRIQGIAGELFF
TRBD1	TRBV3-1	NA	TRBJ2-2	TGTGCCAGCAGCCCTCGGACAGGGTCCGCCGGGGAGCTGTTTTTT	CASSPRTGSAGELFF
NA	TRBV4-2	once	TRBJ2-2	TGTGCCAGCAGCTCACATAGCGGGAACACCGGGGAGCTGTTTTTT	CASSSHSGNTGELFF
TRBD1	TRBV2	NA	TRBJ2-7	TGTGCCAGCAAGGGGGACAGGGCGGTCGAGCAGTACTTC	CASKGDRAVEQYF
NA	TRBV18	few	TRBJ1-2	TGTGCCAGCTCACCCAGAGGGAAAGATGGCTACACCTTC	CASSPRGKDGYTF
TRBD1	TRBV7-6	NA	TRBJ1-5	TGTGCCAGCAGCTTAGCCGGACAGGGCCTTCAGCCCCAGCATTTT	CASSLAGQGLQPQHF
TRBD2	TRBV29-1	NA	TRBJ2-2	TGCAGCGTCTCGACTAGCGGGAGTTACGGGGAGCTGTTTTTT	CSVSTSGSYGELFF
NA	TRBV5-1	NA	TRBJ1-4	TGCGCCAGCAGCTCGGACACCCTAGGGGAAAAACTGTTTTTT	CASSSDTLGEKLFF
TRBD1	TRBV20-1	NA	TRBJ2-7	TGCAGTGCTACCCCCGAGACAGGGCAGTACGAGCAGTACTTC	CSATPETGQYEQYF
NA	TRBV20-1	NA	TRBJ2-2	TGCAGTGCTAGAAACGGGAACACCGGGGAGCTGTTTTTT	CSARNGNTGELFF
TRBD2	TRBV27	NA	TRBJ2-7	TGTGCCAGCAGTTTCTTGGGGGGGACTTCCTACGAGCAGTACTTC	CASSFLGGTSYEQYF
NA	TRBV5-1	NA	TRBJ2-3	TGCGCCAGCAGCTGGGGAGCAGATACGCAGTATTTT	CASSWGADTQYF
NA	TRBV20-1	once	TRBJ1-5	TGCAGCGGCCCGGGGGAGAACAATCAGCCCCAGCATTTT	CSGPGENNQPQHF
TRBD2	TRBV9	NA	TRBJ2-5	TGTGCCAGCAGCGTAGAGGCGGGAGGAGATGGAGAGACCCAGTACTTC	CASSVEAGGDGETQYF
NA	TRBV28	NA	TRBJ1-1	TGTGCCAGCAGAGCAGGGAGTCCTGAAGCTTTCTTT	CASRAGSPEAFF
NA	TRBV28	NA	TRBJ1-2	TGTGCCAGCAGTTTCTCGGGGGCGCTCGGCTACACCTTC	CASSFSGALGYTF
NA	TRBV5-6	NA	TRBJ2-7	TGTGCCAGCAGTCGGAGGTTGAGCTCCTACGAGCAGTACTTC	CASSRRLSSYEQYF
TRBD1	TRBV5-1	NA	TRBJ2-7	TGCGCCAGCAGCTTGAGGGACAGGAGTTCCGAGCAGTACTTC	CASSLRDRSSEQYF
NA	TRBV6-6	NA	TRBJ2-3	TGTGCCAGCAAGATGGGTGGCACAGATACGCAGTATTTT	CASKMGGTDTQYF
TRBD2	TRBV13	NA	TRBJ2-7	TGTGCCAGCACCCGACTAGCGAGGTACGAGCAGTACTTC	CASTRLARYEQYF
NA	TRBV29-1	NA	TRBJ2-1	TGCAGCGTTTTGGCTGAGAACAATGAGCAGTTCTTC	CSVLAENNEQFF
NA	TRBV27	NA	TRBJ2-3	TGTGCCAGCAGTCAGGAGCCTCTAGCGTCCACAGATACGCAGTATTTT	CASSQEPLASTDTQYF
NA	TRBV3-1	once	TRBJ2-7	TGTGCCAGCAGCCAAGTATTGGCGGGAGAGCAGTACTTC	CASSQVLAGEQYF
NA	TRBV5-4	NA	TRBJ2-1	TGTGCCAGCAGCTTCAGCAATGAGCAGTTCTTC	CASSFSNEQFF
NA	TRBV3-1	NA	TRBJ2-7	TGTGCCAGCAGCCAAGATCCCCGCGATCCCACCGCCTCCTACGAGCAGTACTTC	CASSQDPRDPTASYEQYF
NA	TRBV29-1	NA	TRBJ1-2	TGCAGCGTGCTAACAGATAACTATGGCTACACCTTC	CSVLTDNYGYTF
TRBD2	TRBV7-2	NA	TRBJ2-2	TGTGCCAGCAGCTTCGGGACTACGGGGGGCACCGGGGAGCTGTTTTTT	CASSFGTTGGTGELFF